This TCR beta chain is from a study of blood T cell repertoires in COVID-19. Whole-study context: Both acute and convalescent COVID-19 samples were obtained from the United States, Italy and Spain. PBMCs, B-cell-depleted T cells, or T cells provided the cDNA or gDNA that made up the material.

Original methodology: Quantification of nucleated cells was approximated via reference gene primer amplification. TCRdb's table, derived via immunoSEQ multiplex PCR, lists solely in-frame clones and lacks some. The V and J calls and clone size come from that table; D and trimming were worked out from the DNA. This sample carries about 88,000 clones, 90% of them seen once, and the ten largest clones take approximately 1.7%. This CDR3 contains 14 residues. J gave up 4 bases and V 10 bases, and 10 bases lay outside the gene matches. From germline, CDR1 is KGHDR and CDR2 SFDVKD. The receptor comes from a man between 60 and 75 years old with acute or convalescent COVID-19. This rearrangement joins TRBV24-1 to TRBJ2-3; 7 bases are a match to TRBD2. The material sequenced was peripheral blood. CDR3 sequence (DNA): TGTGCCACAGGGGAGGGGATGGGGGCAGATACGCAGTATTTT. It codes for CATGEGMGADTQYF.